The T cell receptor beta chain under discussion was sequenced for a study of blood T cell repertoires in COVID-19. With V trimmed by 4 bases and J by 4 bases, 8 bases remained unmatched. Germline V lookup: CDR1 SGHDT, CDR2 YYEEEE. The CDR3 is 16 residues long. The table came from immunoSEQ multiplex PCR; TCRdb's copy has only in-frame clones and leaves some out. The repertoire holds 100,000 to 120,000 clones, about 85% seen once, with under 4% in the top ten. The TCR was taken from a man in his forties with acute or convalescent COVID-19. The specimen was peripheral blood. V and J are TRBV5-6 and TRBJ2-6, with 7 bases fitting TRBD1. CDR3 protein: CASSRGTVSGANVLTF. For the CDR3, the DNA is TGTGCCAGCAGCCGTGGGACAGTGAGCGGGGCCAACGTCCTGACTTTC.